The 7 T cell receptor beta chains below all came from one sample that was sequenced in a study of graft-versus-host responses after intestinal transplantation. Antigen specificity for these receptors is unknown. TCRdb keeps only in-frame clones here, not all; method: immunoSEQ multiplex PCR. This sample yields around 100,000 clones, of which approximately 84% are seen a single time; 0.95% belongs to the top ten. This material consisted of unstimulated CD4+ T cells sorted from spleen or lymph node cells, taken before transplant. The receptors stem from a human donor who was the organ donor for an intestinal transplant.

The chain carries TRBV5-1 and TRBJ2-1; TRBD2 aligns across 8 bases. The CDR3 consists of 15 residues. The junction had 9 bases not matched to a gene; V was cut back by 1 base and J by 9 bases. Germline-derived CDR1 and CDR2 are SGHRS and YFSETQ. The CDR3 DNA reads TGCGCCAGCAGCTTGCAGGACGGGGGGGCACTTGAGCAGTTCTTC. Translating it yields CASSLQDGGALEQFF.

The rearrangement links TRBV29-1 to TRBJ2-1; TRBD2 matches 12 bases. There are 15 residues in the CDR3. CDR1 and CDR2 (germline): SQVTM, ANQGSEA. The trim removed 8 bases at V and 7 bases at J, leaving 12 bases unmatched. This CDR3 is CSIRYTSGGTNEQFF. The DNA for the CDR3 is TGCAGCATCAGATACACTAGCGGGGGGACGAATGAGCAGTTCTTC.

V is TRBV5-4 and J is TRBJ2-3; D possibly corresponds to TRBD2 (7 bases). Germline V lookup: CDR1 SGHNT, CDR2 YYREEE (reference sequence). V lost 3 bases and J lost 11, with 25 bases in between. The CDR3 is 16 amino acids. CDR3 region: CASSSKTGGHLEKQYF. DNA of the CDR3: TGTGCCAGCAGCTCCAAGACGGGGGGCCACCTAGAAAAGCAGTATTTT.

The chain uses TRBV28 and TRBJ2-7; no clear D. The CDR3 is 13 residues long. With 2 bases removed from V and 3 bases from J, the gap between germline ends came to 8 bases. CDR1 is MDHEN, CDR2 SYDVKM, per germline. The CDR3, as DNA: TGTGCCAGCAGTTTAAGCCCCCGCTACGAGCAGTACTTC. This translates into CASSLSPRYEQYF.

The rearrangement links TRBV6-5 to TRBJ2-5, with 9 bases fitting TRBD1. CDR1 is MNHEY and CDR2 is SVGAGI in the germline V gene. The CDR3 runs to 15 residues. The V segment lost 7 bases and the J segment 4 bases; nucleotides outside the gene matches: 10. DNA for the CDR3: TGTGCCAGCACCCCAAACAGGGGGCGAACAGAGACCCAGTACTTC. It encodes CASTPNRGRTETQYF.

The gene calls are TRBV30 and TRBJ2-1, with D tentatively TRBD1 (6 bases). Trimming removed 3 bases from V and 4 bases from J, with 16 bases in between. The CDR3 runs to 15 residues. CDR1 and CDR2 from the germline V gene are GTSNPN and SVGIG (reference sequence). CDR3 coding DNA: TGTGCCTGGAGCCCAGGGGTAGTCTTTTACAATGAGCAGTTCTTC. Protein: CAWSPGVVFYNEQFF.

This chain uses TRBV30 with TRBJ2-2; possibly TRBD2 for D (5 bases). The CDR3 totals 13 residues. Between the trimmed V and J ends, which lost 3 bases and 6 bases, there was a span of 11 bases. Germline V gene sequence: CDR1 GTSNPN, CDR2 SVGIG (reference sequence). The CDR3 reads CAWSETRAGELFF. The CDR3 nucleotides read TGTGCCTGGAGCGAAACGCGGGCCGGGGAGCTGTTTTTT.